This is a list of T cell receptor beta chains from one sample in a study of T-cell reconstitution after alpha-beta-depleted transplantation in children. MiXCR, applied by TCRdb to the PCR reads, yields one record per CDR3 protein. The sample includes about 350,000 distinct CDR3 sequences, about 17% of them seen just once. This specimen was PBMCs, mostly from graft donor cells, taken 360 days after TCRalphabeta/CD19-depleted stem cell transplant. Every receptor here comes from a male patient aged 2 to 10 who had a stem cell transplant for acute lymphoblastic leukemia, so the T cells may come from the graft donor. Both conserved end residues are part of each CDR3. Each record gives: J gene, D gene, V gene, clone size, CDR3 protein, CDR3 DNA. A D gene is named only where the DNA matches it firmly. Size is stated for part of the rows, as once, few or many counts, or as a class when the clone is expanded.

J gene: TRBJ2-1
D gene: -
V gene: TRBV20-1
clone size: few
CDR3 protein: CSARGGLAPLYNEQFF
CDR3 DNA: TGCAGTGCTAGAGGCGGCCTCGCCCCCCTCTACAATGAGCAGTTCTTC

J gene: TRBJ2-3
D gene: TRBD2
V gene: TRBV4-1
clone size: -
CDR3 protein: CASSQPGVSGRGTDTQYF
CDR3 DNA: TGCGCCAGCAGCCAACCGGGGGTGAGCGGGAGAGGCACAGATACGCAGTATTTT

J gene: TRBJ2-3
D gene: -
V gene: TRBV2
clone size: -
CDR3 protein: CASLGFDTQYF
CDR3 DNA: TGTGCCAGCTTGGGCTTCGATACGCAGTATTTT

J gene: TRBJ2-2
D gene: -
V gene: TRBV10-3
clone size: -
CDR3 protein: CAINHSGDRRAGELFF
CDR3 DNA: TGTGCCATCAACCATTCAGGGGACCGACGCGCCGGGGAGCTGTTTTTT

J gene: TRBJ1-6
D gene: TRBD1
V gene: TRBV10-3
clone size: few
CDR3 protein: CAISGSRTGDNSPLHF
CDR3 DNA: TGTGCCATCAGCGGGTCAAGGACAGGGGATAATTCACCCCTCCACTTT

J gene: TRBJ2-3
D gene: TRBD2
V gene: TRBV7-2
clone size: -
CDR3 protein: CASSLARWEGNDTQYF
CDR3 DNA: TGTGCCAGCAGCTTAGCGCGGTGGGAGGGTAACGATACGCAGTATTTT

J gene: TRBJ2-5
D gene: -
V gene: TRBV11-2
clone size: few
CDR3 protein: CASSLVGNRDLYF
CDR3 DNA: TGTGCCAGCAGCTTAGTAGGGAATCGGGACCTTTACTTC

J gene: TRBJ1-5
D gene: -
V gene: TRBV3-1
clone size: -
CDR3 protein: CASSRIVHQQPQHF
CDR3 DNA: TGTGCCAGCAGCCGTATAGTTCATCAACAGCCCCAGCATTTT

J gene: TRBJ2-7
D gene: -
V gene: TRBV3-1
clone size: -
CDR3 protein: CASSQEASGVRGTYEQYF
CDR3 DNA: TGTGCCAGCAGCCAAGAGGCCTCAGGGGTAAGGGGTACCTACGAGCAGTACTTC

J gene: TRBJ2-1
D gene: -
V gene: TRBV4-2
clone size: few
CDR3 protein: CASSQDPGPRDEQFF
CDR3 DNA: TGTGCCAGCAGCCAAGATCCCGGGCCGCGTGATGAGCAGTTCTTC

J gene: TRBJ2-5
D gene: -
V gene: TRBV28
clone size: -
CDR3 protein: CASNAGGWWQETQYF
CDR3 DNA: TGTGCCAGCAATGCTGGGGGTTGGTGGCAAGAGACCCAGTACTTC

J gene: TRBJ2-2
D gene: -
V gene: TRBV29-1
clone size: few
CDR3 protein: CSVSPTDWNTGELFF
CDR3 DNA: TGCAGCGTCTCACCTACCGACTGGAACACCGGGGAGCTGTTTTTT

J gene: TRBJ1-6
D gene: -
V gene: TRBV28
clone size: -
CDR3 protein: CASSWTNNSPLHF
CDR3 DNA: TGTGCCAGCAGTTGGACAAATAATTCACCCCTCCACTTT

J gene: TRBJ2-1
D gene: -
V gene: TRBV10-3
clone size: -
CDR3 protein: CAISVEGKYNEQFF
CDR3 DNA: TGTGCCATCAGTGTTGAGGGCAAATACAATGAGCAGTTCTTC

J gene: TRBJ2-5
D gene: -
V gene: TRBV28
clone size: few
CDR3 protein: CASSLRTEETQYF
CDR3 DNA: TGTGCCAGCAGTTTGCGGACAGAAGAGACCCAGTACTTC

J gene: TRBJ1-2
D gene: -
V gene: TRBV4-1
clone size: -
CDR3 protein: CASSSQSGPRGDGYTF
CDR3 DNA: TGCGCCAGCAGCTCACAATCAGGGCCTCGAGGGGATGGCTACACCTTC

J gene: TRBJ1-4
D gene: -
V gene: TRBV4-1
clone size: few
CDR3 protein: CASSQVGLGFEKLFF
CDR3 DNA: TGCGCCAGCAGCCAAGTAGGGCTCGGGTTCGAAAAACTGTTTTTT

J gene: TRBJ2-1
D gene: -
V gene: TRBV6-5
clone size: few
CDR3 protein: CASSYLTESSYNEQFF
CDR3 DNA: TGTGCCAGCAGTTACTTAACGGAAAGCTCCTACAATGAGCAGTTCTTC

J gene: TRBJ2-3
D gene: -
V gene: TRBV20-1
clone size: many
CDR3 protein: CSAFHGDTQYF
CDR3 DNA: TGCAGTGCTTTCCACGGGGATACGCAGTATTTT

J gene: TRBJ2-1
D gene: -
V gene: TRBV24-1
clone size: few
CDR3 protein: CATSDPPYNEQFF
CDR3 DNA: TGTGCCACCAGTGACCCGCCCTACAATGAGCAGTTCTTC

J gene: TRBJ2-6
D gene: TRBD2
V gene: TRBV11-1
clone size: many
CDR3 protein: CASSIAGGSSSGANVLTF
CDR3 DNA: TGTGCCAGCAGCATAGCGGGCGGATCCTCTTCTGGGGCCAACGTCCTGACTTTC

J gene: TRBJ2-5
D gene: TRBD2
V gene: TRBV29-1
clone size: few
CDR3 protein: CSVPSGVETQYF
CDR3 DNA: TGCAGCGTCCCGAGCGGGGTGGAGACCCAGTACTTC

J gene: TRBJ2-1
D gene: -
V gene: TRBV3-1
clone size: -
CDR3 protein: CASSHSVGEQFF
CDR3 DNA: TGTGCCAGCAGCCATTCGGTGGGTGAGCAGTTCTTC

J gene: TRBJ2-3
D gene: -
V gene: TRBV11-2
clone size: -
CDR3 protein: CASRLGRGGTSTDTQYF
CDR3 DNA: TGTGCCAGCAGGCTAGGGAGAGGAGGTACTAGCACAGATACGCAGTATTTT

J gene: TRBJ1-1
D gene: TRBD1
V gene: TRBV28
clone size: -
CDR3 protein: CASSSSGGSWYEAFF
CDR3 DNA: TGTGCCAGCAGTTCATCAGGGGGCTCATGGTATGAAGCTTTCTTT

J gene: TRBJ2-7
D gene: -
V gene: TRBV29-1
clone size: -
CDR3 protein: CSVRQVQTYEQYF
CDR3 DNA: TGCAGCGTTAGACAGGTACAAACCTACGAGCAGTACTTC

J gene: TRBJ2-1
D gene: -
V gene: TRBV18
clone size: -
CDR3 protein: CASSTDSNNEQFF
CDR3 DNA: TGTGCCAGCTCCACCGACAGTAACAATGAGCAGTTCTTC

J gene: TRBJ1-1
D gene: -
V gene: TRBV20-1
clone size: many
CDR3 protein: CSARDPRVNTEAFF
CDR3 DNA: TGCAGTGCTAGAGACCCCAGGGTCAACACTGAAGCTTTCTTT

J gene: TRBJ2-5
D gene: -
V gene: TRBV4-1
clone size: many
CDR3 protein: CASSQDNRALGETQYF
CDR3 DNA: TGCGCCAGCAGCCAAGATAACAGGGCCTTGGGGGAGACCCAGTACTTC

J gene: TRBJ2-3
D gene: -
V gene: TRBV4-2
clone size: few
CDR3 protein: CASSQDSQFTDTQYF
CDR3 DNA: TGTGCCAGCAGCCAAGATAGCCAGTTTACAGATACGCAGTATTTT

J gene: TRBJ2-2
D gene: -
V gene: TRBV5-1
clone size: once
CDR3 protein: CASSPGQGANTGELFF
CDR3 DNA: TGCGCCAGCAGCCCTGGGCAGGGCGCGAACACCGGGGAGCTGTTTTTT

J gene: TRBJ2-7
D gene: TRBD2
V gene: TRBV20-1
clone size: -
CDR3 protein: CNASSGTSGRSYEQYF
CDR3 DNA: TGCAATGCTAGCTCCGGGACTAGCGGGAGGAGCTACGAGCAGTACTTC

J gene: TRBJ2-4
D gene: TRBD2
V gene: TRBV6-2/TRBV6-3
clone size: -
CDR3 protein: CASSRTSGRARIQYF
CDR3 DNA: TGTGCCAGCAGTCGGACTAGCGGGAGGGCCCGCATTCAGTACTTC

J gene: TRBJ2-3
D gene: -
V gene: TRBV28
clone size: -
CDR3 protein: CASSLSRNPGTDTQYF
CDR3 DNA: TGTGCCAGCAGTTTATCCAGGAATCCTGGCACAGATACGCAGTATTTT

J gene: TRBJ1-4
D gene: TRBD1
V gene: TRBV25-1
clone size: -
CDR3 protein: CASSGWTGLKDEKLFF
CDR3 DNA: TGTGCCAGCAGTGGCTGGACAGGTCTAAAGGATGAAAAACTGTTTTTT

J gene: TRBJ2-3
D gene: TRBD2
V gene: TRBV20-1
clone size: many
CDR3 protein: CSASPAGEDTQYF
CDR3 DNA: TGCAGTGCTAGCCCAGCGGGAGAAGATACGCAGTATTTT

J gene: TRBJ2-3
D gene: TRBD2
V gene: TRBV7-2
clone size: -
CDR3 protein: CASSSRAGGRATDTQYF
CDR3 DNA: TGTGCCAGCAGCTCCAGGGCCGGCGGGAGGGCCACAGATACGCAGTATTTT

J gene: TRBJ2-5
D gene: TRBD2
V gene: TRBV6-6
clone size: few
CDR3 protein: CASSREGRETQYF
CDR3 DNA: TGTGCCAGCAGCCGGGAGGGCCGAGAGACCCAGTACTTC

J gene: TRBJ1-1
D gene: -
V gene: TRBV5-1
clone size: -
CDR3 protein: CASSLSGVEAFF
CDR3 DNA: TGCGCCAGCAGCTTATCGGGAGTGGAAGCTTTCTTT

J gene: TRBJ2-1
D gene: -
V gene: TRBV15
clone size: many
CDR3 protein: CATSRGTRPLNEQFF
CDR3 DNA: TGTGCCACCAGCCGTGGGACTCGACCCCTCAATGAGCAGTTCTTC

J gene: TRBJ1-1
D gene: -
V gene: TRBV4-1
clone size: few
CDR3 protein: CANSLYPPGALVTEAFF
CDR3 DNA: TGCGCCAACAGCCTATACCCTCCAGGGGCGTTAGTGACTGAAGCTTTCTTT

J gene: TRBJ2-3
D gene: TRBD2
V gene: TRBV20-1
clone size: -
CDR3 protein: CSAEEREKRTDTQYF
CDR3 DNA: TGCAGTGCTGAGGAGCGGGAGAAACGCACAGATACGCAGTATTTT

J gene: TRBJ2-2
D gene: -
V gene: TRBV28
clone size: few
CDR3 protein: CASSYTYTGELFF
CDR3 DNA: TGTGCCAGCAGTTATACCTACACCGGGGAGCTGTTTTTT

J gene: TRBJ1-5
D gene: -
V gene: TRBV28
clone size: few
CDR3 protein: CASSRDNFSNQPQHF
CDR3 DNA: TGTGCCAGCAGCAGAGATAACTTTAGCAATCAGCCCCAGCATTTT

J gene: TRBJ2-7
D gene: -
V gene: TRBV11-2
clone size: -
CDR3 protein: CASSPRARGGYEQYF
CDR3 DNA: TGTGCCAGCAGCCCGAGGGCCAGGGGGGGCTACGAGCAGTACTTC

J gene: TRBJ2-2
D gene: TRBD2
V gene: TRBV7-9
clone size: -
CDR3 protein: CASSPPGTSGTGELFF
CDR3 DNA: TGTGCCAGCAGCCCACCCGGGACTAGCGGTACCGGGGAGCTGTTTTTT

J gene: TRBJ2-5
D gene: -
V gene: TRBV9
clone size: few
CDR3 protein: CASSVAGGDQETQYF
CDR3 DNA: TGTGCCAGCAGCGTAGCAGGGGGGGATCAAGAGACCCAGTACTTC